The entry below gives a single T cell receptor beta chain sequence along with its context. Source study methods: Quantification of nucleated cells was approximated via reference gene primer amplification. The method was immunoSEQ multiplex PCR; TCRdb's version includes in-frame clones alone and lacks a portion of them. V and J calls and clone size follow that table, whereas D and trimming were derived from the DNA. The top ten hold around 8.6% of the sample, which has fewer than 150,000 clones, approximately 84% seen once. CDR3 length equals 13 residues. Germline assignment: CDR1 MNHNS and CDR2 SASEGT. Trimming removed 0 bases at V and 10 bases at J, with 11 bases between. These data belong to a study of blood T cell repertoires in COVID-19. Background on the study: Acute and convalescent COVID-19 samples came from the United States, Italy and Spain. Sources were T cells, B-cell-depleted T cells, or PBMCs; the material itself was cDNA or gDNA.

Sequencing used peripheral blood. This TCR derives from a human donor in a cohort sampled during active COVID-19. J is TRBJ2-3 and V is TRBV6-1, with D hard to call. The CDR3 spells CASSEARSAAQYF. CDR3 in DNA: TGTGCCAGCAGTGAAGCTCGGTCGGCGGCGCAGTATTTT.